Below are 3 T cell receptor beta chains sequenced from a single sample in a study of Ad26.COV2.S vaccination and SARS-CoV-2 variants. TCRdb's table, derived via immunoSEQ multiplex PCR, lists solely in-frame clones and lacks some. Of approximately 500,000 clones detected, about 83% appear once; the ten largest clones hold roughly 13%. Treatment specified: roughly 20 received Ad26.COV2.S at low or high dose, single or two shots; roughly five received placebo; per-sample allocation not given. Material that was analyzed had been drawn on day 63 after the first vaccine or placebo injection. The sample here was peripheral blood, taken in a trial of Ad26.COV2.S vaccine versus placebo. Receptors originate from a person between 18 and 60 years old who received the Ad26.COV2.S COVID-19 vaccine or a placebo.

V usage is TRBV6-2 or TRBV6-3 and J usage is TRBJ2-4, with a tentative D call TRBD1 (6 bases). In germline, CDR1 is MNHEY, CDR2 SVGEGT. The CDR3 has 12 amino acids. Trimming pared 4 bases from V and 6 bases from J, leaving 7 bases between. The CDR3 is CASSSQGNIQYF. CDR3 coding DNA: TGTGCCAGCAGTTCACAGGGAAACATTCAGTACTTC.

This sequence joins TRBV29-1 and TRBJ2-1; 7 bases agree with TRBD2. Germline CDR1 reads SQVTM; CDR2 reads ANQGSEA. The CDR3 runs to 12 residues. V was clipped by 6 bases and J by 6 bases; unmatched bases: 5. The CDR3 region has the DNA TGCAGCGTAGCATCGGGGGGCAATGAGCAGTTCTTC. The encoded protein is CSVASGGNEQFF.

V and J are TRBV5-1 and TRBJ2-1; 10 bases map to TRBD2. This CDR3 has 16 residues. V was clipped by 4 bases and J by 9 bases; unmatched bases: 13. Germline CDR1 SGHRS, CDR2 YFSETQ. The CDR3 coding sequence is TGCGCCAGCAGCCCCGGGGTCGCTAGCGGGGGTCGTGAGCAGTTCTTC. It translates to CASSPGVASGGREQFF.